The 18 T cell receptor beta chains listed next were all sequenced from one sample in a study of T cells in Graves' hyperthyroidism and ophthalmopathy. The TCR beta CDR3 regions underwent amplification using RNA transcripts as the source. When the TCR CDR3 underwent first-round RT-PCR, the HTBI primer set was used. Each CDR3 protein is one row after TCRdb ran MiXCR on the multiplex PCR reads. Altogether approximately 410,000 distinct CDR3 sequences are present, roughly 14% being singletons, with the ten largest covering approximately 13%. The source material was blood. All receptors come from a man younger than 30 with Graves' ophthalmopathy.

This clonotype was seen a few times. This chain connects TRBV3-1 to TRBJ2-5; D remains unclear. The V gene lost 1 base and the J gene lost 14 bases, with 14 bases spanning the gap. Germline CDR1 is LGHDT and CDR2 is YNNKEL (reference sequence). The CDR3 runs to 12 residues. CDR3 region: CASSQAQTLPYF. Written as DNA, the CDR3 is TGTGCCAGCAGCCAAGCCCAGACATTGCCCTACTTC.

This clonotype occurred many times. The CDR3, as DNA: TGTGCCAGCACCCATTCGCTTCTTCCACCCGCCAATGAGCAGTTCTTC. It codes for CASTHSLLPPANEQFF. This chain joins TRBV27 and TRBJ2-1; no clear D. Germline V gene lookup returns CDR1 MNHEY and CDR2 SMNVEV (reference sequence). The CDR3 length is 16 residues. V lost 7 bases and J 6 bases, leaving 22 bases between the germline ends.

This clonotype was picked up many times. The rearrangement links TRBV5-8 to TRBJ2-1; possibly TRBD1 for D (5 bases). Germline assignment: CDR1 SGHTS and CDR2 YDEGEE. V was cut by 4 bases and J by 1 base, with 12 bases left in between. The CDR3 has 15 residues. The CDR3 here is CASSQTVTSYNEQFF. DNA for the CDR3: TGTGCCAGCAGCCAGACAGTGACATCCTACAATGAGCAGTTCTTC.

This clonotype has ten or more counts. This chain uses TRBV20-1 with TRBJ2-3; TRBD2 agrees at 8 bases. This CDR3 is built from 15 residues. Trimming took 1 base from V and 2 from J; bases not matched to a gene: 5. Germline CDR1 is DFQATT and CDR2 is SNEGSKA (reference sequence). The CDR3 here is CSARGGAGVTDTQYF. The CDR3 nucleotides read TGCAGTGCTAGAGGTGGAGCGGGGGTCACAGATACGCAGTATTTT.

V usage is TRBV15 and J usage is TRBJ1-4; maybe TRBD1 (5 bases). The CDR3 extends over 13 amino acids. The V and J ends lost 1 base and 7 bases respectively, with 7 bases between them. Germline V gives CDR1 LNHNV, CDR2 YYDKDF (reference sequence). For the CDR3, the DNA is TGTGCCACCAGCAGAGCCCAGGGTGAAAAACTGTTTTTT. It is translated as CATSRAQGEKLFF. The entire variable domain, with the rest obtained from reference TRBV15 and TRBJ1-4, is as follows: DAMVIQNPRYQVTQFGKPVTLSCSQTLNHNVMYWYQQKSSQAPKLLFHYYDKDFNNEADTPDNFQSRRPNTSFCFLDIRSPGLGDTAMYLCATSRAQGEKLFFGSGTQLSVL.

This clonotype came up many times. The chain recombines TRBV20-1 with TRBJ2-3; 9 bases line up with TRBD2. The CDR3 extends over 15 amino acids. V trimming: 6 bases; J trimming: 3 bases; junction bases outside the gene matches: 10. The V gene's germline CDR1 is DFQATT and CDR2 SNEGSKA (reference sequence). This CDR3 reads CSAPNAGGRTDTQYF. The CDR3 DNA follows: TGCAGTGCCCCTAATGCGGGAGGGCGTACAGATACGCAGTATTTT.

The chain carries TRBV5-1 and TRBJ2-6; D is unresolved. V was trimmed by 3 bases and J by 1 base, leaving 11 bases between them. CDR1 SGHRS and CDR2 YFSETQ come from the germline V gene. The CDR3 spans 16 residues. CDR3 region: CASSSGQGSGANVLTF. CDR3 DNA: TGCGCCAGCAGCTCTGGTCAAGGGTCTGGGGCCAACGTCCTGACTTTC.

This clonotype was counted ten times or more. The CDR3 DNA reads as TGCAGTGCTAGAGGACAGGGCCAAGAGACCCAGTACTTC. It codes for CSARGQGQETQYF. The chain recombines TRBV20-1 with TRBJ2-5, with 7 bases identical to TRBD1. The CDR3 consists of 13 residues. Germline V gives CDR1 DFQATT, CDR2 SNEGSKA (reference sequence). The junction had 0 bases not matched to a gene; V was cut back by 1 base and J by 1 base.

This clonotype appeared many times. This chain joins TRBV14 and TRBJ2-7; D possibly matches TRBD1 or TRBD2 (5 bases each). The germline V gene encodes CDR1 SGHDN and CDR2 FVKESK. This CDR3 comprises 14 residues. The V end lost 3 bases, the J end lost 5 bases, and 14 bases lay between the germline ends. The CDR3 nucleotides are TGTGCCAGCAGCCACCGGGACCAGCTCCACGAGCAGTACTTC. Encoded protein: CASSHRDQLHEQYF.

This clonotype was recorded many times. The chain recombines TRBV27 with TRBJ2-6; D is unclear. This CDR3 comprises 14 residues. The germline V gene has CDR1 MNHEY and CDR2 SMNVEV (reference sequence). Between the trimmed V and J ends, which lost 2 bases and 3 bases, there was a span of 5 bases. CDR3 nucleotides: TGTGCCAGCAGTTTACTCGATGGGGCCAACGTCCTGACTTTC. It yields the protein CASSLLDGANVLTF.

This clonotype was detected many times. This chain uses TRBV6-1 with TRBJ1-1, with D unresolved. The CDR3 sequence is 15 residues long. Trimming cost V 6 bases and J 1 base, with 15 bases left between them. From germline, CDR1 is MNHNS and CDR2 SASEGT. CDR3 sequence (DNA): TGTGCCAGCAGCCGATTGCTGCGTGGGAACACTGAAGCTTTCTTT. It yields the protein CASSRLLRGNTEAFF.

Many counts were recorded for this clonotype. The J gene is TRBJ1-2, the V gene TRBV30, with no clear D. CDR3 length: 10 residues. Per the germline V gene, CDR1 is GTSNPN and CDR2 is SVGIG (reference sequence). With 8 bases removed from V and 8 bases from J, the gap between germline ends came to 12 bases. The CDR3 loop is CALSPGGYTF. CDR3 DNA: TGTGCCCTCTCTCCGGGAGGCTACACCTTC.

In nucleotides, the CDR3 is TGTGCCACCACCAGCGGGGGGTCTGGGGCCAACGTCCTGACTTTC. Its translation: CATTSGGSGANVLTF. This sequence joins TRBV15 and TRBJ2-6; 9 bases map to TRBD2. CDR3 length: 15 amino acids. Germline lookup yields CDR1 LNHNV and CDR2 YYDKDF (reference sequence). V lost 7 bases to trimming and J lost 1 base; unmatched junction nucleotides: 2.

This chain joins TRBV7-9 and TRBJ2-3; either TRBD1 or TRBD2 may supply D (5 bases each). CDR1 and CDR2 (germline): SEHNR, FQNEAQ (reference sequence). This CDR3 region has 15 residues. V lost 7 bases and J 5 bases, leaving 19 bases between the germline ends. DNA of the CDR3: TGTGCCAGCACCCCCCACGGGACCTGGGAAGATACGCAGTATTTT. It yields the protein CASTPHGTWEDTQYF.

This clonotype was detected many times. The chain is built from TRBV7-2 and TRBJ2-5; 14 nucleotides match TRBD2. In germline, CDR1 is SGHTA, CDR2 FQGNSA. The CDR3 loop spans 16 amino acids. The junction had 3 bases not matched to a gene; V was cut back by 1 base and J by 5 bases. CDR3 coding DNA: TGTGCCAGCAGCTTAGGACGGACTAGCGGGGGGGAGACCCAGTACTTC. Amino acid sequence: CASSLGRTSGGETQYF. The full variable domain, in which reference TRBV7-2 and TRBJ2-5 provide the parts outside the CDR3, is GAGVSQSPSNKVTEKGKDVELRCDPISGHTALYWYRQSLGQGLEFLIYFQGNSAPDKSGLPSDRFSAERTGGSVSTLTIQRTQQEDSAVYLCASSLGRTSGGETQYFGPGTRLLVL.

V and J are TRBV4-2 and TRBJ2-3; 9 bases are a match to TRBD2. This CDR3 region has 16 residues. Germline loops: CDR1 LGHNA, CDR2 YNFKEQ. The J segment lost 4 bases and the V segment lost 10 bases, leaving 15 bases of the junction unmatched. CDR3 in amino acids: CATHSLRGGASDTQYF. CDR3 nucleotides: TGTGCCACCCACAGTTTGCGGGGGGGCGCGTCAGATACGCAGTATTTT.

The rearrangement joins TRBV18 to TRBJ2-7; D remains unclear. CDR3 size: 12 residues. The V and J ends lost 7 bases and 4 bases respectively, with 11 bases between them. From germline, CDR1 is KGHSH and CDR2 LQKENI. CDR3: CASFTLQYEQYF. The CDR3 region has the DNA TGTGCCAGCTTCACCCTCCAGTACGAGCAGTACTTC. The full variable domain, with the rest looked up from reference TRBV18 and TRBJ2-7, is NAGVMQNPRHLVRRRGQEARLRCSPMKGHSHVYWYRQLPEEGLKFMVYLQKENIIDESGMPKERFSAEFPKEGPSILRIQQVVRGDSAAYFCASFTLQYEQYFGPGTRLTVT.

The chain couples TRBV7-9 to TRBJ2-1, with D possibly being TRBD2 (7 bases). Deletions cut 2 bases from V and 9 bases from J, with 29 bases between. The germline gives CDR1 SEHNR, CDR2 FQNEAQ (reference sequence). The CDR3 has 19 amino acids. The CDR3, as DNA: TGTGCCAGCAGCTTAAGTGGGGGTGCGAGGGGGGGGGCGTTTGGTGAGCAGTTCTTC. As protein: CASSLSGGARGGAFGEQFF.